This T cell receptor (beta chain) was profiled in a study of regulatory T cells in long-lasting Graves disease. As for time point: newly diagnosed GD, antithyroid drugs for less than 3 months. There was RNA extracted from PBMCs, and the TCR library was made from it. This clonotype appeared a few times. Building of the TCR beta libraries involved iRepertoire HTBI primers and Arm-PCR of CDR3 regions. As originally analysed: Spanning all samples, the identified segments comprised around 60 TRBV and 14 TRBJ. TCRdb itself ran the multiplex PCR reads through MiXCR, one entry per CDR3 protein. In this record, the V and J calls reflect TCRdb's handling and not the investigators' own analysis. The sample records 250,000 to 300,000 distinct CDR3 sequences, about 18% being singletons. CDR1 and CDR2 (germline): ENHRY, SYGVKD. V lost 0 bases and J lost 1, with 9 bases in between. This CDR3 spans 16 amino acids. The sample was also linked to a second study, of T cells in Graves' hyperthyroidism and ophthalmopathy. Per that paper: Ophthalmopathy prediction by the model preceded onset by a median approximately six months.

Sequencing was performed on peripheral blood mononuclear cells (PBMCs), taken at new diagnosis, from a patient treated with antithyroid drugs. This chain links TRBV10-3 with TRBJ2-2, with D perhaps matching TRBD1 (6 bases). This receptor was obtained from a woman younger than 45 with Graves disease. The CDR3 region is CAISESIRGNTGELFF. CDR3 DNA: TGTGCCATCAGTGAGTCGATCAGGGGGAACACCGGGGAGCTGTTTTTT.